This passage covers 18 T cell receptor beta chains from one sample sequenced in a study of T cells after yellow fever vaccination. From the 5' RACE reads, TCRdb called clonotypes with MiXCR, one entry per CDR3 protein. The profile shows 350,000 to 550,000 distinct CDR3 sequences, over 15% of them singletons. Here the sequenced sample was PBMCs, taken before the yellow fever booster vaccination. All receptors come from a man aged 18 to 29 who received the YFV17D yellow fever vaccine.

This clonotype came up a few times. The chain carries TRBV9 and TRBJ2-3; possible D gene TRBD2, 7 bases. CDR3 length: 17 amino acids. Germline CDR1 is SGDLS and CDR2 is YYNGEE. The V and J ends lost 2 bases and 4 bases respectively, with 20 bases between them. The CDR3 sequence is CASSVGGALPGADTQYF. In nucleotides, the CDR3 is TGTGCCAGCAGCGTGGGGGGGGCGCTCCCCGGGGCAGATACGCAGTATTTT.

J is TRBJ2-5 and V is TRBV7-6; D is unclear. Germline loops: CDR1 SGHVS, CDR2 FNYEAQ. Trimming removed 3 bases at V and 5 bases at J, with 13 bases between. The CDR3 has 14 amino acids. The DNA of the CDR3 is TGTGCCAGCAGCTTCTCCATGGTAGTGGAGACCCAGTACTTC. It is translated as CASSFSMVVETQYF. Looking up the rest from reference TRBV7-6 and TRBJ2-5 gives the full variable domain: GAGVSQSPRYKVTKRGQDVALRCDPISGHVSLYWYRQALGQGPEFLTYFNYEAQQDKSGLPNDRFSAERPEGSISTLTIQRTEQRDSAMYRCASSFSMVVETQYFGPGTRLLVL.

The rearrangement joins TRBV25-1 to TRBJ1-1; TRBD1 agrees at 8 bases. With V trimmed by 5 bases and J by 7 bases, 6 bases remained unmatched. Germline assignment: CDR1 MGHDK and CDR2 SYGVNS. CDR3 length: 13 residues. CDR3 sequence (DNA): TGTGCCAGCAGTACATGGACAGGGAATGAAGCTTTCTTT. It yields the protein CASSTWTGNEAFF.

This clonotype was seen more than once but under ten times. The rearrangement links TRBV6-1 to TRBJ2-2, with 10 bases aligning to TRBD1. After removal of 10 bases from V and 5 bases from J, the junction contained 7 bases not matched to a gene. The germline V gene encodes CDR1 MNHNS and CDR2 SASEGT. This CDR3 contains 14 residues. The CDR3 region has the DNA TGTGCCACCAGACAGGGGGCGCAGACCGGGGAGCTGTTTTTT. It is translated as CATRQGAQTGELFF.

The sample holds a few counts of this clonotype. V is TRBV6-5 and J is TRBJ1-2; D might be TRBD1 (6 bases). CDR1 MNHEY and CDR2 SVGAGI come from the germline V gene. The CDR3 sequence is 13 residues long. The V and J ends lost 2 bases and 8 bases respectively, with 12 bases between them. The CDR3 nucleotides read TGTGCCAGCAGTTACCCCGCGGGGGGCGGCTACACCTTC. Translation: CASSYPAGGGYTF.

Many counts were recorded for this clonotype. The V call is TRBV6-1, the J call TRBJ2-1; tentative D call: TRBD2 (5 bases). CDR1 and CDR2 from the germline V gene are MNHNS and SASEGT. Trimming removed 5 bases at V and 5 bases at J, with 13 bases between. This CDR3 spans 14 amino acids. The CDR3 sequence: CASSLRTGNNEQFF. In nucleotides, the CDR3 is TGTGCCAGCAGTCTCCGGACTGGCAACAATGAGCAGTTCTTC.

The rearrangement uses TRBV6-1 and TRBJ1-1; no definite D call. CDR1 is MNHNS and CDR2 is SASEGT in the germline V gene. The CDR3 runs to 13 residues. The V and J ends lost 6 bases and 2 bases respectively, with 10 bases between them. The CDR3 here is CASSRLVNTEAFF. The CDR3, as DNA: TGTGCCAGCAGCCGACTCGTCAACACTGAAGCTTTCTTT.

This clonotype came up once. CDR3 region: CASSESSTGWTQYF. DNA of the CDR3: TGTGCCAGCAGTGAATCTAGCACTGGATGGACCCAGTACTTC. The chain joins TRBV6-1 to TRBJ2-5; the D gene is possibly TRBD2 (5 bases). This CDR3 has 14 residues. V was pared by 2 bases and J by 7 bases, with 14 bases between. Germline V gene sequence: CDR1 MNHNS, CDR2 SASEGT.

This clonotype was counted a few times. V usage is TRBV12-3 or TRBV12-4 and J usage is TRBJ1-2; D not resolved. This CDR3 comprises 15 residues. Trimming removed 7 bases at V and 5 bases at J, with 20 bases between. Written as DNA, the CDR3 is TGTGCCAGCACCCACCAGAGGAAAGGCCCTTATGGCTACACCTTC. Translated, it gives CASTHQRKGPYGYTF.

This chain links TRBV20-1 with TRBJ2-5; 9 nucleotides align to TRBD1. CDR1 is DFQATT and CDR2 is SNEGSKA in the germline V gene (reference sequence). The ends lost 1 base at V and 5 bases at J; junction bases unmatched: 5. This CDR3 has 14 residues. The chain's CDR3 is CSARGDRVGETQYF. The CDR3 DNA follows: TGCAGTGCTAGAGGGGACAGGGTGGGGGAGACCCAGTACTTC.

V and J are TRBV4-1 and TRBJ2-2; 11 bases match TRBD1. V shed 3 bases and J 7 bases; nucleotides not matched to a gene: 4. The germline CDR1 and CDR2 sequences are MGHRA and YSYEKL. This CDR3 contains 15 residues. The DNA of the CDR3 is TGCGCCAGCAGCCACCGGGACAGGGGGAGCGGGGAGCTGTTTTTT. Translation gives CASSHRDRGSGELFF.

This rearrangement joins TRBV6-5 to TRBJ1-2; maybe TRBD1 (5 bases). CDR1 and CDR2 from the germline V gene are MNHEY and SVGAGI. This CDR3 has 13 amino acids. Trimming removed 11 bases at V and 3 bases at J, with 16 bases between. This CDR3 is CAARGRGHYGYTF. The CDR3 DNA reads as TGTGCCGCTCGGGGGAGGGGACACTATGGCTACACCTTC.

This clonotype was counted between two and nine times. The chain joins TRBV15 to TRBJ1-2; D unresolved. The V end was cut by 3 bases, the J end by 1 base, with 12 bases between. Germline assignment: CDR1 LNHNV and CDR2 YYDKDF (reference sequence). This CDR3 spans 15 amino acids. The CDR3 loop reads CATSRPDESNYGYTF. In DNA, the CDR3 is TGTGCCACCAGCAGGCCAGATGAAAGTAACTATGGCTACACCTTC.

This clonotype was observed a handful of times. This chain links TRBV12-3 or TRBV12-4 with TRBJ2-2; D gene ambiguous. The CDR3 is 15 residues long. With 1 base removed from V and 3 bases from J, the gap between germline ends came to 9 bases. The CDR3 DNA is TGTGCCAGCAGTTTAGTTCTTCCCGACACCGGGGAGCTGTTTTTT. Residues: CASSLVLPDTGELFF.

The rearrangement uses TRBV5-5 and TRBJ2-1; 7 bases are a match to TRBD1. The CDR3 is made up of 15 amino acids. V shed 4 bases, J shed 5 bases, and the junction held 9 bases outside the gene matches. Germline loops: CDR1 SGHKS, CDR2 YYEKEE (reference sequence). The CDR3 here is CASSPDTGVHNEQFF. The CDR3 coding sequence is TGTGCCAGCAGCCCGGATACAGGGGTACACAATGAGCAGTTCTTC.

V is TRBV10-3 and J is TRBJ1-1, with 8 bases that match TRBD1. This CDR3 is built from 13 residues. Germline V gives CDR1 ENHRY, CDR2 SYGVKD. J was trimmed by 4 bases and V by 4 bases; bases with no gene match: 2. The CDR3 loop reads CAISATGGTEAFF. As DNA, the CDR3 is TGTGCCATCAGTGCTACAGGGGGCACTGAAGCTTTCTTT.

This chain joins TRBV16 and TRBJ1-2; D gene ambiguous. Deletions cut 4 bases from V and 5 bases from J, with 11 bases between. The CDR3 has 13 amino acids. CDR1 is KGHSY, CDR2 FQNENV, per germline. CDR3 sequence reads: CASSPSRTYGYTF. The CDR3 nucleotides read TGTGCCAGCAGCCCGTCCCGAACTTATGGCTACACCTTC.

This clonotype was seen more than once but under ten times. The chain has TRBV20-1 and TRBJ1-1, with D unclear. V was cut by 2 bases and J by 1 base, with 8 bases left in between. The CDR3 sequence is 13 residues long. Per germline, CDR1 DFQATT and CDR2 SNEGSKA (reference sequence). CDR3 DNA: TGCAGTGCTAGAAGGGCTCAGAACACTGAAGCTTTCTTT. This codes for CSARRAQNTEAFF.